The clone carrying this T cell receptor (beta chain) was observed a single time. The sample originates from a study of T cell responses to AZD1222 COVID-19 vaccine. Per germline, CDR1 SGHVS and CDR2 FNYEAQ. The CDR3 is made up of 15 amino acids. With 2 bases removed from V and 4 bases from J, the gap between germline ends came to 11 bases. Libraries were prepared by immunoSEQ multiplex PCR; TCRdb keeps only in-frame clonotypes and omits some of them. The sample lists about 120,000 clones; approximately 90% were seen once. This sequence joins TRBV7-6 and TRBJ1-4, with D perhaps matching TRBD1 (5 bases). The TCR comes from an adult who received the AZD1222 COVID-19 vaccine. The source was peripheral blood, collected 28 days after the second AZD1222 dose. The CDR3 is CASSLFDSGNEKLFF. The CDR3 DNA sequence: TGTGCCAGCAGCTTATTCGACAGCGGTAATGAAAAACTGTTTTTT. The complete variable domain, with remaining parts taken from reference TRBV7-6 and TRBJ1-4, reads GAGVSQSPRYKVTKRGQDVALRCDPISGHVSLYWYRQALGQGPEFLTYFNYEAQQDKSGLPNDRFSAERPEGSISTLTIQRTEQRDSAMYRCASSLFDSGNEKLFFGSGTQLSVL.